This T cell receptor beta chain emerged from a study of shared clonotypes between healthy human individuals. Overall study context: CD8 memory received one plate per donor, CD8 naive two, CD4 memory three and CD4 naive three.

CD45RO-negative, CCR7-selected cells formed the naive CD8 fraction, which excluded terminally differentiated effector memory CD45RA+ cells. Germline trimming cut 4 bases from V and 3 bases from J; bases unmatched to any gene: 11. The CDR3 has 17 residues. From germline, CDR1 is SEHNR and CDR2 FQNEAQ (reference sequence). Clones were sequenced by immunoSEQ multiplex PCR, and TCRdb holds only the in-frame ones, with some missing. Altogether about 2.2 million clones are present, under 95% being singletons, with the ten largest covering about 1.5%. The source of this sequence is a young man in good health. Some clones in this sample may be carry-over from other donors' samples. The chain couples TRBV7-9 to TRBJ1-1; 10 nucleotides line up with TRBD1. The sequencing sample was made of naive CD8+ T cells from PBMCs. The CDR3 loop reads CASSSPWDRGKDTEAFF. As DNA, the CDR3 is TGTGCCAGCAGCTCCCCCTGGGACAGGGGTAAGGACACTGAAGCTTTCTTT.